Each of the 30 T cell receptor beta chains below was sequenced from the same sample in a study of beta chain features in type 1 diabetes. No antigen has been identified for these receptors. Whole-study findings and limits: Within each of all four CD4+ subsets, Type 1 diabetes patients had TCRB CDR3s that were moderately but significantly shorter.

The sequenced template was cDNA made from the entire isolated RNA. Profiling relied on immunoSEQ multiplex PCR, and the TCRdb table lists in-frame clones only, not all of them. The sample shows 120,000 or so clones, roughly 17% of them seen only once. Sequenced sample: central memory CD4+ T cells from blood. The receptors shown here come from a man younger than 30 with type 1 diabetes.

This clone was recorded a few times. This CDR3 reads CSVEETRLIRLDDAEAFF. The CDR3 DNA follows: TGCAGCGTTGAAGAGACGAGGTTAATTCGGCTGGATGACGCTGAAGCTTTCTTT. The chain links TRBV29-1 to TRBJ1-1; D not resolved. The CDR3 sequence is 18 residues long. Trimming took 0 bases from V and 6 from J, leaving 26 bases between them. CDR1 is SQVTM and CDR2 is ANQGSEA in the germline V gene.

In its sample, this clone was seen a few times. The chain joins TRBV2 to TRBJ1-4; D remains ambiguous. V was trimmed by 7 bases and J by 8 bases, leaving 14 bases between them. The germline V gene encodes CDR1 SNHLY and CDR2 FYNNEI. The CDR3 length is 13 residues. As DNA, the CDR3 is TGTGCCAGCAATTACAACAAAAGAGAAAAACTGTTTTTT. Its translation: CASNYNKREKLFF.

The chain uses TRBV25-1 and TRBJ1-5, with 7 bases identical to TRBD1. This CDR3 comprises 13 residues. Germline V CDR1 and CDR2: MGHDK, SYGVNS. V lost 9 bases and J lost 1; bases outside the gene matches: 3. The CDR3 loop reads CASRQGSNQPQHF. The DNA for the CDR3 is TGTGCCAGTAGACAGGGAAGCAATCAGCCCCAGCATTTT.

The chain combines TRBV5-4 with TRBJ2-3; D gene uncertain. Trimming pared 3 bases from V and 2 bases from J, leaving 4 bases between. Germline-derived CDR1 and CDR2 are SGHNT and YYREEE (reference sequence). The CDR3 runs to 12 residues. The CDR3 coding sequence is TGTGCCAGCAGCTCAGACACAGATACGCAGTATTTT. This sequence encodes CASSSDTDTQYF.

The chain is built from TRBV7-2 and TRBJ2-3; TRBD1 agrees at 8 bases. The germline V gene encodes CDR1 SGHTA and CDR2 FQGNSA. V was pared by 0 bases and J by 4 bases, with 3 bases of the junction left unmatched. CDR3 length: 15 amino acids. The CDR3 nucleotides are TGTGCCAGCAGCTTAGCGGGACAGGCCTCAGATACGCAGTATTTT. Translation: CASSLAGQASDTQYF.

On this clone itself: A much larger clone lies a single base off, so this may be a read error. In the same sample, other DNA sequences code for this CDR3. The chain links TRBV7-2 to TRBJ2-3; D uncertain. V gave up 3 bases and J gave up 0 bases, with 1 base separating them. Per germline, CDR1 SGHTA and CDR2 FQGNSA. The length of the CDR3 is 12 residues. The CDR3 loop reads CASSFSTDTQYF. The DNA for the CDR3 is TGTGCCAGCAGCTTCAGCACAGATACGCAGTATTTT. Filled out from reference TRBV7-2 and TRBJ2-3, the complete variable domain reads GAGVSQSPSNKVTEKGKDVELRCDPISGHTALYWYRQSLGQGLEFLIYFQGNSAPDKSGLPSDRFSAERTGGSVSTLTIQRTQQEDSAVYLCASSFSTDTQYFGPGTRLTVL.

CDR3 sequence reads: CASSFTSGHTDTQYF. The CDR3 DNA follows: TGTGCCAGCAGCTTTACTAGCGGTCACACAGATACGCAGTATTTT. J is TRBJ2-3 and V is TRBV7-2; 8 bases map to TRBD2. J gave up 2 bases and V 3 bases, and 4 bases lay outside the gene matches. The CDR3 covers 15 residues. Germline V gives CDR1 SGHTA, CDR2 FQGNSA. Full variable domain (outside the CDR3, taken from reference TRBV7-2 and TRBJ2-3): GAGVSQSPSNKVTEKGKDVELRCDPISGHTALYWYRQSLGQGLEFLIYFQGNSAPDKSGLPSDRFSAERTGGSVSTLTIQRTQQEDSAVYLCASSFTSGHTDTQYFGPGTRLTVL.

The rearrangement joins TRBV28 to TRBJ1-1; 10 bases agree with TRBD1. V trimming: 5 bases; J trimming: 0 bases; junction bases outside the gene matches: 6. Germline values: CDR1 MDHEN, CDR2 SYDVKM. This CDR3 has 16 residues. The CDR3 sequence is CASSPAGQGLNTEAFF. The DNA for the CDR3 is TGTGCCAGCAGTCCCGCGGGACAGGGGCTGAACACTGAAGCTTTCTTT.

The rearrangement links TRBV27 to TRBJ1-6; 7 bases map to TRBD1. Germline-derived CDR1 and CDR2 are MNHEY and SMNVEV (reference sequence). This CDR3 is 16 amino acids long. With V trimmed by 8 bases and J by 9 bases, 16 bases remained unmatched. The CDR3 here is CASQVVDRLLSSPLHF. CDR3 nucleotides: TGTGCCAGCCAAGTTGTGGACAGGCTCTTGAGTTCACCCCTCCACTTT.

This clone was seen a handful of times. The CDR3 DNA reads TGTGCCTGGGGACAGGGCGAGACCCAGTACTTC. This sequence encodes CAWGQGETQYF. This chain links TRBV30 with TRBJ2-5; TRBD1 aligns across 8 bases. The germline CDR1 and CDR2 sequences are GTSNPN and SVGIG (reference sequence). The V gene end was trimmed by 5 bases and the J gene end by 5 bases; junction bases not matched to a gene: 1. CDR3 length equals 11 residues.

The V and J genes are TRBV14 and TRBJ1-5; D is unclear. CDR1 SGHDN and CDR2 FVKESK come from the germline V gene. The CDR3 length is 21 residues. V lost 2 bases to trimming and J lost 3 bases, with 29 bases between them. The CDR3, as DNA: TGTGCCAGCAGCCAATTGAACGGACGAGCCCCGGGGATCGGAAACAATCAGCCCCAGCATTTT. Translated: CASSQLNGRAPGIGNNQPQHF.

In this sample, this clone turned up a few times. This chain uses TRBV18 with TRBJ1-1, with D perhaps matching TRBD1 (5 bases). From germline, CDR1 is KGHSH and CDR2 LQKENI. Trimming pared 2 bases from V and 3 bases from J, leaving 7 bases between. CDR3 length equals 13 residues. The CDR3 nucleotides are TGTGCCAGCTCACCATCGGGGGACACTGAAGCTTTCTTT. It encodes CASSPSGDTEAFF. Complete variable domain (other parts from reference TRBV18 and TRBJ1-1): NAGVMQNPRHLVRRRGQEARLRCSPMKGHSHVYWYRQLPEEGLKFMVYLQKENIIDESGMPKERFSAEFPKEGPSILRIQQVVRGDSAAYFCASSPSGDTEAFFGQGTRLTVV.

This clone showed up just a few times. The gene calls are TRBV29-1 and TRBJ1-3; D remains ambiguous. The CDR3 is made up of 14 amino acids. Germline V gene sequence: CDR1 SQVTM, CDR2 ANQGSEA. V lost 7 bases and J 0 bases, leaving 13 bases between the germline ends. The CDR3 reads CSAVGTDSGNTIYF. Written as DNA, the CDR3 is TGCAGCGCCGTGGGTACTGACTCTGGAAACACCATATATTTT.

V usage is TRBV6-5 and J usage is TRBJ2-3, with D perhaps being TRBD1 or TRBD2 (5 bases each). The V and J ends lost 0 bases and 6 bases respectively, with 16 bases between them. This CDR3 region has 16 residues. Germline V gives CDR1 MNHEY, CDR2 SVGAGI. CDR3 protein: CASSYSRKLGVDTQYF. CDR3 bases: TGTGCCAGCAGTTACTCGAGAAAGCTGGGGGTCGATACGCAGTATTTT.

Many counts were recorded for this clone. The V call is TRBV6-1, the J call TRBJ2-7; TRBD2 is a possible D gene (5 bases). The germline gives CDR1 MNHNS, CDR2 SASEGT. This CDR3 region has 12 residues. V lost 6 bases and J 4 bases, leaving 10 bases between the germline ends. This CDR3 is CASSRREYEQYF. CDR3 DNA: TGTGCCAGCAGCCGAAGGGAGTACGAGCAGTACTTC.

The genes are TRBV9 and TRBJ2-5; no firm D call. CDR1 is SGDLS, CDR2 YYNGEE, per germline. Trimming left V 2 bases short and J 2 bases short, with 13 bases between. There are 15 residues in the CDR3. CDR3 in amino acids: CASSVSSQEQETQYF. CDR3 DNA sequence: TGTGCCAGCAGCGTGTCGAGCCAAGAGCAAGAGACCCAGTACTTC.

The chain employs TRBV13 and TRBJ2-7; the D gene is possibly TRBD2 (5 bases). Germline V lookup: CDR1 PRHDT, CDR2 FYEKMQ (reference sequence). The CDR3 consists of 14 residues. V was shortened by 0 bases and J by 8 bases, with 14 bases between the two germline ends. The CDR3 spells CASSLGLPGIKQYF. The CDR3 DNA follows: TGTGCCAGCAGCTTAGGCCTGCCGGGAATAAAGCAGTACTTC. The full variable domain, in which reference TRBV13 and TRBJ2-7 provide the parts outside the CDR3, is AAGVIQSPRHLIKEKRETATLKCYPIPRHDTVYWYQQGPGQDPQFLISFYEKMQSDKGSIPDRFSAQQFSDYHSELNMSSLELGDSALYFCASSLGLPGIKQYFGPGTRLTVT.

This clone was counted a few times. The V call is TRBV2, the J call TRBJ1-1; 8 positions match TRBD1. Germline trimming cut 4 bases from V and 6 bases from J; bases unmatched to any gene: 7. The CDR3 loop spans 14 amino acids. CDR1 is SNHLY and CDR2 is FYNNEI in the germline V gene. The CDR3 loop is CASSARQGYAEAFF. In nucleotides, the CDR3 is TGTGCCAGCAGTGCAAGACAGGGGTACGCTGAAGCTTTCTTT.

The chain carries TRBV27 and TRBJ1-1, with D perhaps matching TRBD1 (5 bases). The CDR3 has 14 residues. The V gene lost 6 bases and the J gene lost 2 bases, with 13 bases spanning the gap. CDR1 is MNHEY and CDR2 is SMNVEV in the germline V gene (reference sequence). The CDR3 protein is CASRAGSRNTEAFF. The CDR3 DNA follows: TGTGCCAGCAGGGCAGGGTCACGTAACACTGAAGCTTTCTTT.

This clone has only a few counts. V usage is TRBV28 and J usage is TRBJ1-5; D is unclear. The CDR3 consists of 13 residues. V shed 6 bases and J shed 3 bases, with 9 bases lying between them. The V gene's germline CDR1 is MDHEN and CDR2 SYDVKM. CDR3 DNA sequence: TGTGCCAGCAGCTGGGGTATCAATCAGCCCCAGCATTTT. It translates to CASSWGINQPQHF.

This chain joins TRBV11-3 and TRBJ2-1; 8 nucleotides align to TRBD2. J lost 7 bases, V lost 0 bases, and 11 bases had no gene match. Germline-derived CDR1 and CDR2 are SGHNT and YENEEA. This CDR3 has 17 amino acids. CDR3 amino acids: CASSLEGSGSLWNEQFF. CDR3 nucleotide sequence: TGTGCCAGCAGCTTAGAAGGAAGCGGGAGTTTATGGAATGAGCAGTTCTTC.

The DNA for the CDR3 is TGTGCCAGCAAGAGTCCGAACACCGGGGAGCTGTTTTTT. It is translated as CASKSPNTGELFF. The chain recombines TRBV11-2 with TRBJ2-2; D is uncertain. The V gene's germline CDR1 is SGHAT and CDR2 FQNNGV. The V and J ends lost 7 bases and 0 bases respectively, with 6 bases between them. CDR3 length: 13 amino acids.

The V call is TRBV25-1, the J call TRBJ2-1; D is perhaps TRBD2 (5 bases). The CDR3 spans 14 residues. CDR1 MGHDK and CDR2 SYGVNS come from the germline V gene. Trimming left V 6 bases short and J 12 bases short, with 21 bases between. The CDR3 here is CASSPVGGPRGQFF. CDR3 DNA: TGTGCCAGCAGCCCTGTAGGTGGCCCTCGGGGGCAGTTCTTC.

The CDR3 here is CASSVGLEQETQYF. The CDR3 DNA follows: TGTGCCAGCAGCGTAGGACTGGAGCAAGAGACCCAGTACTTC. The chain couples TRBV5-6 to TRBJ2-5, with D possibly being TRBD2 (5 bases). Per the germline V gene, CDR1 is SGHDT and CDR2 is YYEEEE. V was clipped by 4 bases and J by 2 bases, with 12 bases between them. This CDR3 contains 14 residues.

V is TRBV18 and J is TRBJ2-7; no reliable D call. Germline CDR1 KGHSH, CDR2 LQKENI. V was shortened by 5 bases and J by 5 bases, with 7 bases between the two germline ends. CDR3 length: 11 residues. This CDR3 is CASSTSNEQYF. CDR3 DNA sequence: TGTGCCAGCTCAACATCCAACGAGCAGTACTTC.

In its sample, this clone was seen a few times. The chain employs TRBV7-9 and TRBJ1-4; possibly TRBD1 for D (5 bases). CDR1 is SEHNR, CDR2 FQNEAQ, per germline (reference sequence). This CDR3 spans 14 amino acids. V lost 1 base and J lost 7, with 10 bases in between. Here the CDR3 reads CASSLGGWGEKLFF. The CDR3 nucleotides read TGTGCCAGCAGCTTAGGGGGCTGGGGTGAAAAACTGTTTTTT.

The chain recombines TRBV19 with TRBJ2-1, with D unresolved. This CDR3 comprises 11 residues. In germline, CDR1 is LNHDA, CDR2 SQIVND (reference sequence). With 3 bases removed from V and 11 bases from J, the gap between germline ends came to 8 bases. CDR3 in amino acids: CASSIGPKQFF. CDR3 in DNA: TGTGCCAGTAGTATTGGACCAAAGCAGTTCTTC.

J is TRBJ2-7 and V is TRBV7-2; unclear D gene. Trimming took off 5 bases at V and 3 bases at J, with 5 bases between the two ends. The germline V gene has CDR1 SGHTA and CDR2 FQGNSA. The CDR3 length is 11 residues. The CDR3 region has the DNA TGTGCCAGCAGCCCTAACTACGAGCAGTACTTC. It encodes CASSPNYEQYF.

This clone was found a few times. This chain connects TRBV7-3 to TRBJ2-7; 8 nucleotides match TRBD1. Germline values: CDR1 SGHTA, CDR2 FQGTGA. CDR3 size: 15 residues. V shed 2 bases, J shed 5 bases, and the junction held 8 bases outside the gene matches. The CDR3 loop is CASSLGPGGGDEQYF. CDR3 DNA sequence: TGTGCCAGCAGCTTAGGGCCAGGGGGCGGAGACGAGCAGTACTTC.

By sample share, this clone is medium-sized. A junction end diverges from the germline sequence, so it may reflect a read error. The rearrangement links TRBV7-7 to TRBJ2-1; 8 bases line up with TRBD1. Germline lookup yields CDR1 SSHAT and CDR2 FNYEAQ (reference sequence). The CDR3 sequence is 15 residues long. In DNA form, the CDR3 reads TGTGCTAGCAGCACCGGACAGGGAGGCCACAATGAGCAGTTCTTC. Translating gives CASSTGQGGHNEQFF.